These T cell receptor beta chains were read from a single sample in a study of control samples from healthy donors and cancer patients. Here immunoSEQ multiplex PCR was the method, and the copy in TCRdb shows in-frame clones only, minus some. The repertoire includes about 83,000 clones, 91% of them detected once, and approximately 15% sits in the top ten. Sequenced input: blood. These receptors were taken from a man aged 50 to 59 in good health. Both conserved end residues are part of each CDR3. D genes are given only for firm matches.

V: TRBV24-1; J: TRBJ1-5; D: -; CDR3: CATSGGSGGRNQPQHF
V: TRBV11-2; J: TRBJ1-4; D: -; CDR3: CASSQGRLEKLFF
V: TRBV6-6; J: TRBJ1-1; D: -; CDR3: CASSSTEAFF
V: TRBV5-1; J: TRBJ1-3; D: TRBD1; CDR3: CASSPSQGRSGNTIYF
V: TRBV4-2; J: TRBJ2-7; D: -; CDR3: CASSQDRRVSEQYF
V: TRBV6-5; J: TRBJ1-1; D: -; CDR3: CASGQLGTEAFF
V: TRBV3-1/TRBV3-2; J: TRBJ2-2; D: TRBD2; CDR3: CASSHGGGAGELFF
V: TRBV1; J: TRBJ1-1; D: -; CDR3: CTSSQDEGMNTEAFF
V: TRBV5-1; J: TRBJ1-1; D: -; CDR3: CASSPQGVGSTEAFF
V: TRBV7-2; J: TRBJ1-3; D: -; CDR3: CASSSYQPISGNTIYF
V: TRBV7-7; J: TRBJ1-1; D: -; CDR3: CASSRRVNTEAFF
V: TRBV7-6; J: TRBJ2-2; D: -; CDR3: CASRSEEGLARMRGELFF
V: TRBV15; J: TRBJ2-2; D: TRBD1; CDR3: CATSRGSGQGNTGELFF
V: TRBV19; J: TRBJ1-2; D: TRBD1; CDR3: CASIGTGVYGYTF
V: TRBV5-4; J: TRBJ2-2; D: -; CDR3: CASSFGSTGELFF
V: TRBV2; J: TRBJ1-1; D: -; CDR3: CASRSGPNTEAFF
V: TRBV30; J: TRBJ1-3; D: -; CDR3: CAWAQDSGNTIYF
V: TRBV24-1; J: TRBJ2-1; D: -; CDR3: CATGEGAIYNEQFF
V: TRBV7-9; J: TRBJ1-1; D: -; CDR3: CASSSNWEGAFF
V: TRBV6-1; J: TRBJ2-3; D: TRBD2; CDR3: CASSEQRGAPDTQYF
V: TRBV15; J: TRBJ1-5; D: TRBD1; CDR3: CATSSHARGVGQPQHF
V: TRBV9; J: TRBJ1-1; D: -; CDR3: CASSVGRAGNTEAFF
V: TRBV12-3/TRBV12-4; J: TRBJ1-1; D: -; CDR3: CASSLMQNTEAFF
V: TRBV5-1; J: TRBJ2-1; D: TRBD2; CDR3: CASSKTSGGIIGYNEQFF
V: TRBV5-6; J: TRBJ2-7; D: TRBD1; CDR3: CASSPEYRQGASHEQYF
V: TRBV2; J: TRBJ1-3; D: -; CDR3: CASRWNRVLGNTIYF
V: TRBV6-2/TRBV6-3; J: TRBJ1-5; D: -; CDR3: CASSYNGGDPNQPQHF
V: TRBV29-1; J: TRBJ2-1; D: -; CDR3: CSVDVQGRSQFF
V: TRBV19; J: TRBJ1-5; D: -; CDR3: CASSIRIGNQPQHF
V: TRBV5-1; J: TRBJ2-7; D: TRBD1; CDR3: CASSLAGQGPAEQYF